What follows is one T cell receptor (beta chain) and its context. What it recognizes is unknown. J lost 6 bases, V lost 1 base, and 3 bases had no gene match. The CDR3 has 15 residues. Germline V gives CDR1 SGHAT, CDR2 FQNNGV. The record originates from a study of shared clonotypes between healthy human individuals. Study-level information: Each donor had three CD4 naive, three CD4 memory, two CD8 naive and one CD8 memory plate. Study outcomes and limitations: Larger richness was generally estimated for naive than memory subsets. Non-shared clonotypes showed lower generation probabilities than clonotypes common to all four donors. For naive CD4 cells, approximately 4.7% of clonotypes were shared across a handful of donors.

TCRdb's table, derived via immunoSEQ multiplex PCR, lists solely in-frame clones and lacks some. The profile shows millions of clones, about 95% of them singletons. CD45RO negativity and positive selection for CCR7 defined naive CD8 cells, a population that excluded terminally differentiated effector memory CD45RA+ cells. The chain links TRBV11-2 to TRBJ2-1, with TRBD2 identical over 10 bases. What was sequenced was naive CD8+ T cells sorted from blood. The clonotype originates from a man aged 18-30 years in good health. The CDR3 nucleotides are TGTGCCAGCAGCTTAGCCGGACTAGCGGCCAATGAGCAGTTCTTC. Its translation is CASSLAGLAANEQFF.